These 24 T cell receptor beta chains came from one sample sequenced in a study of T cell responses to AZD1222 COVID-19 vaccine. Repertoires were generated with immunoSEQ multiplex PCR, while TCRdb's copy carries only in-frame clones and drops some. The table includes 140,000 to 150,000 clones, over 85% detected once. Material: peripheral blood, obtained on day 0 of AZD1222 vaccination. The receptors here all came from an adult in good health.

The rearrangement uses TRBV5-4 and TRBJ2-7, with D possibly TRBD1 on 8 matching bases. V was pared by 4 bases and J by 7 bases, with 12 bases between. The CDR3 runs to 12 residues. CDR1 is SGHNT and CDR2 is YYREEE in the germline V gene (reference sequence). The CDR3 loop reads CASSLQGGEQYF. As DNA, the CDR3 is TGTGCCAGCAGCCTACAGGGGGGGGAGCAGTACTTC.

The chain links TRBV30 to TRBJ1-2; D possibly corresponds to TRBD1 (5 bases). V was shortened by 4 bases and J by 5 bases, with 17 bases between the two germline ends. There are 14 residues in the CDR3. Germline CDR1 and CDR2: GTSNPN and SVGIG (reference sequence). The CDR3 loop is CAWKRMGRIYGYTF. CDR3 DNA sequence: TGTGCCTGGAAGCGAATGGGGCGGATTTATGGCTACACCTTC.

V and J are TRBV7-2 and TRBJ2-1; D uncertain. The length of the CDR3 is 15 residues. Germline V lookup: CDR1 SGHTA, CDR2 FQGNSA. The V gene lost 3 bases and the J gene lost 1 base, with 10 bases spanning the gap. The CDR3 here is CASSFTVRSYNEQFF. CDR3 nucleotide sequence: TGTGCCAGCAGCTTCACAGTTAGGTCCTACAATGAGCAGTTCTTC.

The chain joins TRBV5-6 to TRBJ1-5; no definite D call. Germline CDR1 reads SGHDT; CDR2 reads YYEEEE. The V gene lost 1 base and the J gene lost 4 bases, with 12 bases spanning the gap. The CDR3 sequence is 15 residues long. CDR3 sequence (DNA): TGTGCCAGCAGCTTGACGGGCAGGAGTAATCAGCCCCAGCATTTT. This codes for CASSLTGRSNQPQHF.

This chain uses TRBV10-2 with TRBJ1-6; D is undetermined. V shed 8 bases and J shed 7 bases, with 15 bases lying between them. The V gene's germline CDR1 is WSHSY and CDR2 SAAADI. This CDR3 spans 14 amino acids. The CDR3 DNA reads TGCGCCAGCTCCTCCACAGCGACGAATTCACCCCTCCACTTT. It codes for CASSSTATNSPLHF.

The genes are TRBV5-1 and TRBJ1-4; 7 bases are a match to TRBD1. The V segment lost 4 bases and the J segment 5 bases; nucleotides outside the gene matches: 5. The CDR3 loop spans 14 amino acids. Germline V gives CDR1 SGHRS, CDR2 YFSETQ. The DNA of the CDR3 is TGCGCCAGCAGCATAAAGGGACAGAATGAAAAACTGTTTTTT. Protein sequence: CASSIKGQNEKLFF.

The chain combines TRBV7-9 with TRBJ2-7; 8 nucleotides align to TRBD2. V lost 4 bases to trimming and J lost 6 bases; unmatched junction nucleotides: 11. Germline V gene lookup returns CDR1 SEHNR and CDR2 FQNEAQ (reference sequence). There are 15 residues in the CDR3. The CDR3 here is CASSSGLARPREQYF. CDR3 DNA: TGTGCCAGCAGCTCCGGACTAGCAAGGCCCCGCGAGCAGTACTTC. The whole variable domain, filled in from reference TRBV7-9 and TRBJ2-7, reads DTGVSQNPRHKITKRGQNVTFRCDPISEHNRLYWYRQTLGQGPEFLTYFQNEAQLEKSRLLSDRFSAERPKGSFSTLEIQRTEQGDSAMYLCASSSGLARPREQYFGPGTRLTVT.

The gene calls are TRBV4-1 and TRBJ1-5; tentatively, D is TRBD1 (6 bases). This CDR3 comprises 17 residues. The V gene's germline CDR1 is MGHRA and CDR2 YSYEKL. V lost 0 bases, J lost 4 bases, and 16 bases lay in between. The CDR3 nucleotides read TGCGCCAGCAGCCAAGATCCCCGAAGGGGGGAAAATCAGCCCCAGCATTTT. Amino acids: CASSQDPRRGENQPQHF.

This clone was recorded only once. The chain combines TRBV5-6 with TRBJ2-2; D possibly corresponds to TRBD1 (5 bases). The CDR3 length is 14 residues. V was clipped by 5 bases and J by 6 bases, with 14 bases between them. CDR1 is SGHDT, CDR2 YYEEEE, per germline. The CDR3 DNA sequence: TGTGCCAGCAGGACGGGTCTAGGGGCCGGGGAGCTGTTTTTT. The encoded protein is CASRTGLGAGELFF.

The V gene is TRBV5-4, the J gene TRBJ2-7; D may be TRBD2 (5 bases). This CDR3 spans 13 amino acids. CDR1 and CDR2 (germline): SGHNT, YYREEE (reference sequence). The V and J ends lost 4 bases and 2 bases respectively, with 10 bases between them. CDR3 bases: TGTGCCAGCAGCCCTCGGGGAGCCTACGAGCAGTACTTC. Translating gives CASSPRGAYEQYF.

The V gene is TRBV10-3, the J gene TRBJ2-7, with D possibly matching TRBD2 (5 bases). Per germline, CDR1 ENHRY and CDR2 SYGVKD. This CDR3 comprises 15 residues. V was pared by 10 bases and J by 0 bases, with 19 bases between. The DNA for the CDR3 is TGTGCCACCTTGGCGAGCGAGGGCTACTCCTACGAGCAGTACTTC. It yields the protein CATLASEGYSYEQYF.

The J gene is TRBJ1-4, the V gene TRBV14; possibly TRBD1 for D (6 bases). This CDR3 contains 15 residues. With 2 bases removed from V and 6 bases from J, the gap between germline ends came to 13 bases. Germline V CDR1 and CDR2: SGHDN, FVKESK. The CDR3 loop reads CASSQRRGRDEKLFF. DNA for the CDR3: TGTGCCAGCAGCCAACGCAGGGGAAGGGATGAAAAACTGTTTTTT.

This clone was observed once. The V gene is TRBV2, the J gene TRBJ1-4; possible D gene TRBD1, 5 bases. CDR3 length equals 15 residues. Trimming took off 2 bases at V and 8 bases at J, with 15 bases between the two ends. CDR1 is SNHLY and CDR2 is FYNNEI in the germline V gene. CDR3: CASSERDRVWEKLFF. The CDR3 DNA follows: TGTGCCAGCAGTGAAAGGGACCGCGTTTGGGAAAAACTGTTTTTT.

The chain recombines TRBV2 with TRBJ1-5; the D is unclear. This CDR3 is 14 amino acids long. Germline V lookup: CDR1 SNHLY, CDR2 FYNNEI. V gave up 5 bases and J gave up 3 bases, with 11 bases separating them. Here the CDR3 reads CASSTGRTNQPQHF. DNA of the CDR3: TGTGCCAGCAGTACGGGGAGAACCAATCAGCCCCAGCATTTT.

The chain couples TRBV18 to TRBJ2-1, with 8 positions matching TRBD1. This CDR3 has 17 residues. Germline assignment: CDR1 KGHSH and CDR2 LQKENI. V lost 1 base to trimming and J lost 4 bases; unmatched junction nucleotides: 9. The CDR3, as DNA: TGTGCCAGCTCACCACTCGGTCAGGGGGCGGGATACAATGAGCAGTTCTTC. Encoded protein: CASSPLGQGAGYNEQFF.

V usage is TRBV2 and J usage is TRBJ2-2, with D uncertain. Looked up from germline, CDR1 is SNHLY and CDR2 is FYNNEI. The CDR3 runs to 13 residues. V was clipped by 7 bases and J by 7 bases, with 13 bases between them. CDR3 region: CASMGRLNGELFF. The CDR3 DNA is TGTGCCAGCATGGGCAGGCTCAACGGGGAGCTGTTTTTT.

This sequence joins TRBV4-1 and TRBJ1-2; no definite D call. V was clipped by 4 bases and J by 0 bases, with 9 bases between them. Germline CDR1 reads MGHRA; CDR2 reads YSYEKL. The CDR3 totals 14 residues. The CDR3 sequence: CASSLARTNYGYTF. CDR3 bases: TGCGCCAGCAGCCTCGCCCGGACTAACTATGGCTACACCTTC.

This clone is a singleton in its sample. V gene TRBV5-5 combines with J gene TRBJ1-5; 7 nucleotides match TRBD1. Germline CDR1 and CDR2: SGHKS and YYEKEE (reference sequence). After removal of 4 bases from V and 10 bases from J, the junction contained 11 bases not matched to a gene. This CDR3 is 14 amino acids long. The CDR3 protein is CASSPTGEWAPQHF. The CDR3 bases are TGTGCCAGCAGCCCTACAGGGGAGTGGGCTCCCCAGCATTTT.

The chain joins TRBV12-3 or TRBV12-4 to TRBJ2-3; D gene uncertain. V was pared by 5 bases and J by 9 bases, with 15 bases between. The CDR3 is 13 amino acids. The CDR3 loop is CASSPRPGSTQYF. The CDR3 coding sequence is TGTGCCAGCAGTCCCCGGCCGGGCAGCACGCAGTATTTT.

The V and J genes are TRBV6-1 and TRBJ2-7, with TRBD2 as a possible D gene (5 bases). Deletions cut 3 bases from V and 0 bases from J, with 12 bases between. CDR3 length: 15 amino acids. CDR1 is MNHNS, CDR2 SASEGT, per germline. Here the CDR3 reads CASSDLLGVSYEQYF. CDR3 bases: TGTGCCAGCAGTGATCTACTCGGGGTCTCCTACGAGCAGTACTTC.

This rearrangement joins TRBV11-2 to TRBJ2-1; D unclear. V lost 7 bases and J 7 bases, leaving 17 bases between the germline ends. The CDR3 has 14 amino acids. Germline CDR1 and CDR2: SGHAT and FQNNGV. In nucleotides, the CDR3 is TGTGCCAGCAACCCTTTTAGATCCGAAAATGAGCAGTTCTTC. Amino acids: CASNPFRSENEQFF.

The rearrangement uses TRBV6-4 and TRBJ1-2; 11 nucleotides line up with TRBD1. Germline trimming cut 2 bases from V and 6 bases from J; bases unmatched to any gene: 2. In germline, CDR1 is MRHNA, CDR2 SNTAGT. The CDR3 consists of 14 residues. Written as DNA, the CDR3 is TGTGCCAGCAGTGACGGACAGGGGGCTGATGGCTACACCTTC. The encoded protein is CASSDGQGADGYTF.

The V and J genes are TRBV4-2 and TRBJ1-2; maybe TRBD1 (5 bases). Germline V lookup: CDR1 LGHNA, CDR2 YNFKEQ. This CDR3 contains 13 residues. The V end lost 4 bases, the J end lost 1 base, and 7 bases lay between the germline ends. DNA for the CDR3: TGTGCCAGCAGCCTCAGGGATAACTATGGCTACACCTTC. It codes for CASSLRDNYGYTF.

The gene calls are TRBV6-2 or TRBV6-3 and TRBJ1-4; 9 positions match TRBD1. Losses at the gene ends were 5 bases for V and 8 bases for J; bases not matched to a gene: 9. Germline V CDR1 and CDR2: MNHEY, SVGEGT. The CDR3 is made up of 15 amino acids. The CDR3 sequence: CASSGDRGVREKLFF. CDR3 nucleotides: TGTGCCAGCAGTGGAGACAGGGGGGTCCGCGAAAAACTGTTTTTT.